This TCR beta chain was recovered during a study of cytomegalovirus exposure and HLA in healthy donors. Primers for the PCR totalled 60 Vbeta and 13 Jbeta. TCRdb's table, derived via immunoSEQ multiplex PCR, lists solely in-frame clones and lacks some. The table shows about 130,000 clones, with around 74% occurring only once. The source of this sequence is a man in his thirties or forties in good health and CMV-seronegative. Input material: PBMCs.

CDR3 region: CSVGLPQETQYF. CDR3 coding DNA: TGCAGCGTGGGACTCCCCCAAGAGACCCAGTACTTC. The rearrangement uses TRBV29-1 and TRBJ2-5; D perhaps matches TRBD2 (6 bases). This CDR3 region has 12 residues. Looked up from germline, CDR1 is SQVTM and CDR2 is ANQGSEA. V was pared by 6 bases and J by 1 base, with 9 bases between.